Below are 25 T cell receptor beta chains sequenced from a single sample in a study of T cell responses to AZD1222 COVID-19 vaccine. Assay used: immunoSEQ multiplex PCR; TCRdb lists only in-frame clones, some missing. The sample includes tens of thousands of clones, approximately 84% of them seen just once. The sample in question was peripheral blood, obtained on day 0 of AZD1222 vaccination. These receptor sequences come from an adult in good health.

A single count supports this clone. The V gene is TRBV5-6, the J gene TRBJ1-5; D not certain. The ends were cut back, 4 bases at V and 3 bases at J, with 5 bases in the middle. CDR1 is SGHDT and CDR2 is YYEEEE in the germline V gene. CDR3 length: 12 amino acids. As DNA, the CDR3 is TGTGCCAGCAGCCGGCTCAATCAGCCCCAGCATTTT. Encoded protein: CASSRLNQPQHF.

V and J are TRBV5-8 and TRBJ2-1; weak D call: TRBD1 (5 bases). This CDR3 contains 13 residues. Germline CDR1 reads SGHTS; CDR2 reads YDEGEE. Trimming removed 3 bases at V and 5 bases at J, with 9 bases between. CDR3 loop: CASSSDTNNEQFF. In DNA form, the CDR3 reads TGTGCCAGCAGCTCGGACACCAACAATGAGCAGTTCTTC.

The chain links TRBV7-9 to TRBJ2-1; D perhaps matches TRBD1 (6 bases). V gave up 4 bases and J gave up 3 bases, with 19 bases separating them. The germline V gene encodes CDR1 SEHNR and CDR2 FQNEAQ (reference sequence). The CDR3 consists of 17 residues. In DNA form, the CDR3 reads TGTGCCAGCAGCTCGCAGAACCGGGACAACCTCTACAATGAGCAGTTCTTC. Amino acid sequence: CASSSQNRDNLYNEQFF. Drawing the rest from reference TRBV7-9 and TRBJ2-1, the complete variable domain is DTGVSQNPRHKITKRGQNVTFRCDPISEHNRLYWYRQTLGQGPEFLTYFQNEAQLEKSRLLSDRFSAERPKGSFSTLEIQRTEQGDSAMYLCASSSQNRDNLYNEQFFGPGTRLTVL.

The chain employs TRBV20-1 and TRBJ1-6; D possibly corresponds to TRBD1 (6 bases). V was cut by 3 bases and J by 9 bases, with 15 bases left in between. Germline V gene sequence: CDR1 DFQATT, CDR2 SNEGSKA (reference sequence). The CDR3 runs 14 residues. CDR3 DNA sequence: TGCAGTGCTAGTCTCGGGACGGGGGCTTCACCCCTCCACTTT. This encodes CSASLGTGASPLHF.

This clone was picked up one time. The CDR3 DNA reads TGTGCCAGCAGTTTTAGACAGAATGAAAAACTGTTTTTT. Translated, it gives CASSFRQNEKLFF. The chain recombines TRBV6-5 with TRBJ1-4, with D tentatively TRBD1 (5 bases). Germline loops: CDR1 MNHEY, CDR2 SVGAGI. CDR3 length: 13 amino acids. The ends were cut back, 4 bases at V and 5 bases at J, with 8 bases in the middle.

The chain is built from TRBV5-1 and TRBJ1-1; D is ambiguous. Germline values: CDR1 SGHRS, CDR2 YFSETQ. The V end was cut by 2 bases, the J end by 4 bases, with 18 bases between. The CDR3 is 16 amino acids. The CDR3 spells CASSFSLGSRSTEAFF. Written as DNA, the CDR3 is TGCGCCAGCAGCTTTTCCCTCGGGAGTCGATCCACTGAAGCTTTCTTT.

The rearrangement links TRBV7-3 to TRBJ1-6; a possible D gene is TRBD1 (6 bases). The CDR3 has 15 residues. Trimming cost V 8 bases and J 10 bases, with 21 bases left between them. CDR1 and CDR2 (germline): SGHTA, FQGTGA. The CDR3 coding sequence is TGTGCCAGCCCCCGCCAAAAACAGGGACGATCACCCCTCCACTTT. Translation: CASPRQKQGRSPLHF.

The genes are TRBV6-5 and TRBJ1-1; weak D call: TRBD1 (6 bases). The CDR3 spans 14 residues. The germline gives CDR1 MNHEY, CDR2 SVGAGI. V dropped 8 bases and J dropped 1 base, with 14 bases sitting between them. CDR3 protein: CASGQGIANTEAFF. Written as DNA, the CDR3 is TGTGCCAGCGGGCAGGGGATTGCGAACACTGAAGCTTTCTTT.

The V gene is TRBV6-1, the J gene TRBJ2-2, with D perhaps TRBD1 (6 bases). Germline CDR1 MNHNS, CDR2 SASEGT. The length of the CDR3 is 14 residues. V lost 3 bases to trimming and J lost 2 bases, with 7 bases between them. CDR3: CASSDRGNTGELFF. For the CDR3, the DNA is TGTGCCAGCAGTGACAGGGGTAACACCGGGGAGCTGTTTTTT.

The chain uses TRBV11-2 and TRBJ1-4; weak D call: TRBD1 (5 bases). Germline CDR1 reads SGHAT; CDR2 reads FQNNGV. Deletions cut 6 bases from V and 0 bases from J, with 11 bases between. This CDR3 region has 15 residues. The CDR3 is CASSGVGATNEKLFF. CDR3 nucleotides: TGTGCCAGCAGTGGCGTGGGGGCAACTAATGAAAAACTGTTTTTT.

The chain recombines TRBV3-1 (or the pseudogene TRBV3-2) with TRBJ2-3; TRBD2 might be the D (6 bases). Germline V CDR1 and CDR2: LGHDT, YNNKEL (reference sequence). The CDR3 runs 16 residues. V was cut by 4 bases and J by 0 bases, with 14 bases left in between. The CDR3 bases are TGTGCCAGCAGCCCTTTGATTGGGGGGAGCACAGATACGCAGTATTTT. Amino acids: CASSPLIGGSTDTQYF.

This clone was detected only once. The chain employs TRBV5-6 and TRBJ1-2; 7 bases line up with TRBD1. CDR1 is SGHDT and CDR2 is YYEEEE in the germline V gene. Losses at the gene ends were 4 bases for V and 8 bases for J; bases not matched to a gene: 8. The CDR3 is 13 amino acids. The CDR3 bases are TGTGCCAGCAGCCGACAGGGAATGCTGGGCTACACCTTC. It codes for CASSRQGMLGYTF. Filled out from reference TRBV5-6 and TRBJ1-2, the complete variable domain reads DAGVTQSPTHLIKTRGQQVTLRCSPKSGHDTVSWYQQALGQGPQFIFQYYEEEERQRGNFPDRFSGHQFPNYSSELNVNALLLGDSALYLCASSRQGMLGYTFGSGTRLTVV.

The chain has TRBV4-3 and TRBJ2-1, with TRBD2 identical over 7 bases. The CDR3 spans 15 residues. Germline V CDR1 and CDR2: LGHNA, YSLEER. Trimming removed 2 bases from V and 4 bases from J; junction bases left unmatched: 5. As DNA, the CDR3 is TGCGCCAGCAGCCAACCGGGACTAAGTTACAATGAGCAGTTCTTC. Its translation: CASSQPGLSYNEQFF.

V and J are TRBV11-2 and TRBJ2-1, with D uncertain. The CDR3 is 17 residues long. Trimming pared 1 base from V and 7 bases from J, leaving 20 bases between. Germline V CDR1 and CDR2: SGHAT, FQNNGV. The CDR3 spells CASSLGVLSGKRNEQFF. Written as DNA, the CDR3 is TGTGCCAGCAGCTTAGGCGTACTATCCGGAAAGAGGAATGAGCAGTTCTTC. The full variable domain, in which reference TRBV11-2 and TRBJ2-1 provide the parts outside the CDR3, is EAGVAQSPRYKIIEKRQSVAFWCNPISGHATLYWYQQILGQGPKLLIQFQNNGVVDDSQLPKDRFSAERLKGVDSTLKIQPAKLEDSAVYLCASSLGVLSGKRNEQFFGPGTRLTVL.

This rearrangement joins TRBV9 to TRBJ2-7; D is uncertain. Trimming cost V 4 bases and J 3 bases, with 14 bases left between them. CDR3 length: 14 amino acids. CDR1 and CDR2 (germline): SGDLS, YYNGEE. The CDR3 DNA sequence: TGTGCCAGCAGCTTGGACGGCGAATACTACGAGCAGTACTTC. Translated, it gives CASSLDGEYYEQYF.

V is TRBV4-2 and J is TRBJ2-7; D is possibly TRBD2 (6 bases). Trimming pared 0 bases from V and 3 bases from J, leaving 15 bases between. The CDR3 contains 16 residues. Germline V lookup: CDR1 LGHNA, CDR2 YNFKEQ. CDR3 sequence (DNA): TGTGCCAGCAGCCAAGATGTGGGGCTAGCGAGCTACGAGCAGTACTTC. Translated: CASSQDVGLASYEQYF.

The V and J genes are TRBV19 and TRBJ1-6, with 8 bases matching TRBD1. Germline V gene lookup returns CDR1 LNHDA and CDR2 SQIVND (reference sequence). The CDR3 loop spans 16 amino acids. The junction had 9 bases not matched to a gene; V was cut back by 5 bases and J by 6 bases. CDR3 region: CASSWFAGQGNSPLHF. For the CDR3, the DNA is TGTGCCAGTAGTTGGTTCGCCGGACAGGGTAATTCACCCCTCCACTTT.

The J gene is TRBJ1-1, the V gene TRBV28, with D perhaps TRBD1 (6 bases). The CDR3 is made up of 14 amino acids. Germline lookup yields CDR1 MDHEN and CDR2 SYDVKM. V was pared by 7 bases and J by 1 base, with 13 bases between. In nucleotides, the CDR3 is TGTGCCAGCATTCCAGGACAGACGAACACTGAAGCTTTCTTT. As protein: CASIPGQTNTEAFF.

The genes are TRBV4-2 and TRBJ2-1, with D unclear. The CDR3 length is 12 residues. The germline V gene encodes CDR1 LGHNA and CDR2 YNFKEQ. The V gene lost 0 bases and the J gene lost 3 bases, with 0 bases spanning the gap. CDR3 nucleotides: TGTGCCAGCAGCCAAGACTACAATGAGCAGTTCTTC. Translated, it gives CASSQDYNEQFF.

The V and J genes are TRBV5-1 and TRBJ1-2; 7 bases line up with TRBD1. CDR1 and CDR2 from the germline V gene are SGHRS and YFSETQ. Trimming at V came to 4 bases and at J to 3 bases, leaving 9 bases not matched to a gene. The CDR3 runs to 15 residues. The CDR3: CASSPRTGDHYGYTF. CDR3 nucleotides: TGCGCCAGCAGCCCCCGGACAGGCGATCACTATGGCTACACCTTC. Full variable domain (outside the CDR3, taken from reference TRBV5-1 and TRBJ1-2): KAGVTQTPRYLIKTRGQQVTLSCSPISGHRSVSWYQQTPGQGLQFLFEYFSETQRNKGNFPGRFSGRQFSNSRSEMNVSTLELGDSALYLCASSPRTGDHYGYTFGSGTRLTVV.

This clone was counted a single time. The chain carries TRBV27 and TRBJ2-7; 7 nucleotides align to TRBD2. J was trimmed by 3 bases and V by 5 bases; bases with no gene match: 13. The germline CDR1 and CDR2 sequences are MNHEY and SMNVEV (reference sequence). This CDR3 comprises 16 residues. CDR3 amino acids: CASSLHPSGGHYEQYF. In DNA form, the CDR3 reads TGTGCCAGCAGTCTTCATCCGTCGGGAGGCCACTACGAGCAGTACTTC.

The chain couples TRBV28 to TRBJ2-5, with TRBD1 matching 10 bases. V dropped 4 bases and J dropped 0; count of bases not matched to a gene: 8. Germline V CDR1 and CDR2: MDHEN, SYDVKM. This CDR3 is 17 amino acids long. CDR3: CASSYDRGLLYQETQYF. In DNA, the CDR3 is TGTGCCAGCAGTTACGACAGGGGGCTTCTGTACCAAGAGACCCAGTACTTC.

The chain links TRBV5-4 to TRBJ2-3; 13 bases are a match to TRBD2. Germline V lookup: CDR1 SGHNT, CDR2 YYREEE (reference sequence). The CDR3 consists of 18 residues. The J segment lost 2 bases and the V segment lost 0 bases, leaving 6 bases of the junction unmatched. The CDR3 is CASSLGGGTSGTTDTQYF. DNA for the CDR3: TGTGCCAGCAGCTTGGGGGGCGGGACTAGCGGGACCACAGATACGCAGTATTTT.

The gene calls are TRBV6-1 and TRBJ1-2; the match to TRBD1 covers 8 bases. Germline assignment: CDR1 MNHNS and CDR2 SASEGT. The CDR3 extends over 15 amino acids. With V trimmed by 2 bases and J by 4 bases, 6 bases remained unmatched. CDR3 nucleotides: TGTGCCAGCAGTGAATTTCAGGGGGCATTCTATGGCTACACCTTC. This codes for CASSEFQGAFYGYTF.

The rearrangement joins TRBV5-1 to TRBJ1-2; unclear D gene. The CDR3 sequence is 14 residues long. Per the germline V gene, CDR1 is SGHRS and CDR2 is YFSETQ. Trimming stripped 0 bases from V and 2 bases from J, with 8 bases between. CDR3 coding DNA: TGCGCCAGCAGCTTGGAGTTCGGGAACTATGGCTACACCTTC. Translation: CASSLEFGNYGYTF.